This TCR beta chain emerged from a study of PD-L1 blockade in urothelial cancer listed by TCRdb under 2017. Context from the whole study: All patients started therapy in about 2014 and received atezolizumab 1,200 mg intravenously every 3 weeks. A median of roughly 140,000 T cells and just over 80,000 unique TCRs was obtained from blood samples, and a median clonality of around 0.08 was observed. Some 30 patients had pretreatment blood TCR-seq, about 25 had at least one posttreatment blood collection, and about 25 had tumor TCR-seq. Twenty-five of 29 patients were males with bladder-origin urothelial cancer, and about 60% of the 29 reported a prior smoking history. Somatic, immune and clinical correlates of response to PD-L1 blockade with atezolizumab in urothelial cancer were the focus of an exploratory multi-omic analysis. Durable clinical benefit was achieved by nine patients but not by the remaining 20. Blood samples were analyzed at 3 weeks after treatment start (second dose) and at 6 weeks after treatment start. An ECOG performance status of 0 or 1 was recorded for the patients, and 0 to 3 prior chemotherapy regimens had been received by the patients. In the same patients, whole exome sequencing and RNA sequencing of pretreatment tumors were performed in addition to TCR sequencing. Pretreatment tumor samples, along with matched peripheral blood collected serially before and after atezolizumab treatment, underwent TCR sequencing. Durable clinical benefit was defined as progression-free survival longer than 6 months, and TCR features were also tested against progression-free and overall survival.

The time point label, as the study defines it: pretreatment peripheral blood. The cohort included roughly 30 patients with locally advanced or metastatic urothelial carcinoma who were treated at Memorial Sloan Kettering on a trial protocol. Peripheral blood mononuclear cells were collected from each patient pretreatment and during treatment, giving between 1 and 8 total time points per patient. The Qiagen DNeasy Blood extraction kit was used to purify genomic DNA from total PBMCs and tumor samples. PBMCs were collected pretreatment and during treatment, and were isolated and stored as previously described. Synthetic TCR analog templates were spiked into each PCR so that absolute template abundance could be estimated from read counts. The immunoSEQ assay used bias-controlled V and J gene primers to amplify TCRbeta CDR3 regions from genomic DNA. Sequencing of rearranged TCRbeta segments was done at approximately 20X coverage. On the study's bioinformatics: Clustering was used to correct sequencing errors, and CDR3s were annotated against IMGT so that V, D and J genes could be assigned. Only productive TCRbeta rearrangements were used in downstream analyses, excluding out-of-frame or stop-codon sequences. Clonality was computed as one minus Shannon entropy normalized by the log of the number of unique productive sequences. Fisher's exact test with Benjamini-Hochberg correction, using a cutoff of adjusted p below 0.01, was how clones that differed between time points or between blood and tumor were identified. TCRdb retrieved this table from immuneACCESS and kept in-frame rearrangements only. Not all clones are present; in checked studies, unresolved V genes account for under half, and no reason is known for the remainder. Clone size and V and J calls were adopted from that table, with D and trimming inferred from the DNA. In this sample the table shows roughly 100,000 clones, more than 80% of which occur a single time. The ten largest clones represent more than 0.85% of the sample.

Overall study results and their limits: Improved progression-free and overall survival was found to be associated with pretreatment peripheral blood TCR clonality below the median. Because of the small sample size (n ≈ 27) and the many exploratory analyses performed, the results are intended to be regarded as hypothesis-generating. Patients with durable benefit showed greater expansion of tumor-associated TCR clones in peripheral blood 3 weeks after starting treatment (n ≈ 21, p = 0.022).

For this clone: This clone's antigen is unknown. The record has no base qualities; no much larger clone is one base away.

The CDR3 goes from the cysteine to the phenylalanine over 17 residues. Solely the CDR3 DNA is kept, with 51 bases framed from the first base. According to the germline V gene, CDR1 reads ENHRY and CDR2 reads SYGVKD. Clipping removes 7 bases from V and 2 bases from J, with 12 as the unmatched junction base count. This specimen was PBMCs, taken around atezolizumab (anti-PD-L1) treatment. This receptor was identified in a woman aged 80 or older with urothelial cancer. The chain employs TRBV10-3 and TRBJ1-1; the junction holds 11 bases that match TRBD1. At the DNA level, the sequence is TGTGCCATCATGATGTCTGGGACAGGGGGGCTAAACACTGAAGCTTTCTTT. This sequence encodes CAIMMSGTGGLNTEAFF.